This is a list of T cell receptor beta chains from one sample in a study of blood T cells in healthy people across ages. TCRdb passed the 5' RACE reads through MiXCR, listing each CDR3 protein once. The table lists about 1.8 million distinct CDR3 sequences, approximately 50% of them singletons, with around 2.1% in the top ten. Sequencing was carried out using blood. The source is a woman aged 40 to 49 in good health. The CDR3 runs from the conserved cysteine through the conserved F or W. The D gene is left open where the match is weak.

j_gene: TRBJ2-3
d_gene: NA
v_gene: TRBV6-2/TRBV6-3
CDR3aa: CASSQAQAQYF

j_gene: NA
d_gene: TRBD1
v_gene: TRBV6-6
CDR3aa: CASSRQGAGKETQYF

j_gene: TRBJ2-1
d_gene: TRBD2
v_gene: TRBV9
CDR3aa: CASSALAGGHDEQFF

j_gene: TRBJ1-2
d_gene: NA
v_gene: TRBV28
CDR3aa: CASSLFTGSTF

j_gene: TRBJ1-6
d_gene: TRBD1
v_gene: TRBV5-1
CDR3aa: CASSLRGRLNSPLHF

j_gene: TRBJ2-7
d_gene: NA
v_gene: TRBV28
CDR3aa: CASRSQGGGTYEQYF

j_gene: TRBJ2-1
d_gene: NA
v_gene: TRBV27
CDR3aa: CASSFSTKSEQFF

j_gene: NA
d_gene: NA
v_gene: TRBV20-1
CDR3aa: CSAGGGRVPSWDEQYF

j_gene: TRBJ2-1
d_gene: NA
v_gene: TRBV5-1
CDR3aa: CASSGSTDEQFF

j_gene: NA
d_gene: TRBD1
v_gene: TRBV19
CDR3aa: CASSLPGQGEETQYF

j_gene: TRBJ1-2
d_gene: TRBD1
v_gene: TRBV20-1
CDR3aa: CSAGGQGHSGYTF

j_gene: TRBJ2-7
d_gene: TRBD1
v_gene: TRBV28
CDR3aa: CASSLPGTATYEQYF

j_gene: TRBJ2-3
d_gene: TRBD2
v_gene: TRBV7-2
CDR3aa: CASSPQAGGLVDTQYF

j_gene: TRBJ2-5
d_gene: TRBD1
v_gene: TRBV6-7
CDR3aa: CASSCQLQGGQETQYF

j_gene: TRBJ2-7
d_gene: NA
v_gene: TRBV21-1
CDR3aa: CASSPRGRPQAERSSYEQYF

j_gene: TRBJ1-5
d_gene: TRBD1
v_gene: TRBV7-2
CDR3aa: CASSQHKGTGRQPQHF

j_gene: TRBJ2-5
d_gene: TRBD1
v_gene: TRBV27
CDR3aa: CASSPYYPGQGAGETQYF

j_gene: TRBJ2-5
d_gene: NA
v_gene: TRBV6-5
CDR3aa: CASSQWTLRGETQYF

j_gene: TRBJ2-6
d_gene: TRBD2
v_gene: TRBV4-2
CDR3aa: CASSQRLAGGSSGANVLTF

j_gene: TRBJ2-1
d_gene: NA
v_gene: TRBV15
CDR3aa: CATSPRSGSYNEQFF

j_gene: TRBJ2-7
d_gene: TRBD1
v_gene: TRBV6-1
CDR3aa: CASSGSGTGDHYEQYF

j_gene: TRBJ2-4
d_gene: NA
v_gene: TRBV7-2
CDR3aa: CASSPPLQSAKNIQYF

j_gene: TRBJ2-3
d_gene: TRBD1
v_gene: TRBV24-1
CDR3aa: CATSAAGQASTDTQYF

j_gene: TRBJ2-1
d_gene: TRBD1
v_gene: TRBV4-3
CDR3aa: CASSQDIGQGNREQFF

j_gene: NA
d_gene: TRBD2
v_gene: TRBV28
CDR3aa: CASSLISGGAGNEQYF

j_gene: TRBJ2-3
d_gene: TRBD2
v_gene: TRBV12-3/TRBV12-4
CDR3aa: CASSFQRESTDTQYF

j_gene: TRBJ2-6
d_gene: TRBD1
v_gene: TRBV7-2
CDR3aa: CASSSQPAGTGISGANVLTF

j_gene: TRBJ1-6
d_gene: NA
v_gene: TRBV5-1
CDR3aa: CASSALGGVNSPLHF

j_gene: TRBJ1-2
d_gene: TRBD1
v_gene: TRBV20-1
CDR3aa: CSARPGRGRGGYGYTF

j_gene: TRBJ2-1
d_gene: NA
v_gene: TRBV11-2
CDR3aa: CASSAGRGSSYNEQFF

j_gene: TRBJ1-5
d_gene: TRBD1
v_gene: TRBV27
CDR3aa: CASSSDRAFTPQHF

j_gene: TRBJ2-1
d_gene: NA
v_gene: TRBV6-5
CDR3aa: CASSFLRETNEQFF

j_gene: TRBJ1-4
d_gene: TRBD1
v_gene: TRBV6-5
CDR3aa: CASSYTGVIEKLFF

j_gene: TRBJ1-2
d_gene: TRBD1
v_gene: TRBV6-5
CDR3aa: CASRRDRDHGYTF

j_gene: TRBJ1-2
d_gene: TRBD1
v_gene: TRBV29-1
CDR3aa: CSVEKGAGGYTF

j_gene: TRBJ2-1
d_gene: TRBD2
v_gene: TRBV7-6
CDR3aa: CASSLEGPGTSGYNEQFF

j_gene: TRBJ2-3
d_gene: NA
v_gene: TRBV12-3/TRBV12-4
CDR3aa: CASSQKAAGAADTQYF

j_gene: TRBJ2-1
d_gene: TRBD1
v_gene: TRBV29-1
CDR3aa: CSVAGTGGLNEQFF

j_gene: TRBJ1-2
d_gene: TRBD1
v_gene: TRBV29-1
CDR3aa: CSVEGQGAFGYTF

j_gene: TRBJ1-2
d_gene: NA
v_gene: TRBV25-1
CDR3aa: CASSGTGSIGYTF

j_gene: TRBJ2-3
d_gene: NA
v_gene: TRBV20-1
CDR3aa: CSAYSSSTDTQYF

j_gene: TRBJ1-6
d_gene: TRBD1
v_gene: TRBV5-5
CDR3aa: CASSLSMTGTNSPLHF

j_gene: TRBJ2-7
d_gene: NA
v_gene: TRBV4-3
CDR3aa: CASSQGAGDYEQYF

j_gene: TRBJ2-5
d_gene: TRBD2
v_gene: TRBV12-3/TRBV12-4
CDR3aa: CASSLELAGVGQETQYF

j_gene: TRBJ1-1
d_gene: NA
v_gene: TRBV28
CDR3aa: CASGGGLGTEAFF